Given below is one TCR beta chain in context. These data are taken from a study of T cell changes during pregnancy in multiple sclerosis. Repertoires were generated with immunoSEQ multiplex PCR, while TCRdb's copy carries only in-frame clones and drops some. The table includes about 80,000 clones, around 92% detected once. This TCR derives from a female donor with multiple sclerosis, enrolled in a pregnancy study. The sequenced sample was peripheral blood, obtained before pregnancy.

The CDR3 bases are TGTGCCAGCAGCCCCAACAGGTTGGGTGGCTACACCTTC. Translation: CASSPNRLGGYTF. The chain employs TRBV5-6 and TRBJ1-2; perhaps TRBD1 as D (5 bases). Between the trimmed V and J ends, which lost 4 bases and 7 bases, there was a span of 14 bases. The V gene's germline CDR1 is SGHDT and CDR2 YYEEEE. CDR3 length: 13 amino acids.